One sample yielded the 30 T cell receptor beta chains listed below, sequenced in a study of shared clonotypes between healthy human individuals. Clones were sequenced by immunoSEQ multiplex PCR, and TCRdb holds only the in-frame ones, with some missing. Of some 470,000 clones detected, about 82% appear once; the ten largest clones hold 10% to 15%. Specimen: PBMCs. These receptors all stem from a woman aged 40 to 50 in good health. Some clones in this sample may be carry-over from other donors' samples.

This clone has just one count. It is likely a read error: a sequence one base away is far more abundant. As the CDR3 is not closed by the conserved phenylalanine or tryptophan, this likely results from a read error. The chain carries TRBV27 and TRBJ1-1; possible D gene TRBD1, 5 bases. Germline CDR1 MNHEY, CDR2 SMNVEV (reference sequence). V was clipped by 6 bases and J by 1 base, with 12 bases between them. The CDR3 consists of 14 residues. The CDR3 is CASSFDRTNTEAFL. DNA for the CDR3: TGTGCCAGCAGCTTCGACAGAACGAACACTGAAGCTTTCCTT.

The chain uses TRBV18 and TRBJ2-5; 13 bases map to TRBD2. This CDR3 comprises 15 residues. Germline V gene sequence: CDR1 KGHSH, CDR2 LQKENI. Losses at the gene ends were 3 bases for V and 5 bases for J; bases not matched to a gene: 3. The CDR3 loop is CASSPGLAGRETQYF. The CDR3 DNA is TGTGCCAGCTCACCGGGACTAGCGGGACGGGAGACCCAGTACTTC.

The sample holds many counts of this clone. The rearrangement joins TRBV5-1 to TRBJ2-5; unclear D gene. The CDR3 sequence is 13 residues long. V gave up 0 bases and J gave up 4 bases, with 7 bases separating them. The germline V gene has CDR1 SGHRS and CDR2 YFSETQ. This CDR3 is CASSLEIAETQYF. Written as DNA, the CDR3 is TGCGCCAGCAGCTTGGAAATAGCAGAGACCCAGTACTTC.

The chain has TRBV4-2 and TRBJ2-7, with no clear D. There are 15 residues in the CDR3. Trimming removed 4 bases at V and 5 bases at J, with 18 bases between. The germline CDR1 and CDR2 sequences are LGHNA and YNFKEQ. The CDR3 spells CASSRNGRNGDEQYF. The CDR3 region has the DNA TGTGCCAGCAGCCGCAACGGACGAAATGGGGACGAGCAGTACTTC.

The chain uses TRBV7-2 and TRBJ2-7; a weak D match, TRBD2 (6 bases). Germline loops: CDR1 SGHTA, CDR2 FQGNSA. The CDR3 is 16 residues long. V lost 5 bases, J lost 3 bases, and 20 bases lay in between. The CDR3 DNA reads TGTGCCAGCAGCACCCTAACCAGGGCGGGACTCTACGAGCAGTACTTC. Protein: CASSTLTRAGLYEQYF.

This clone has more than one count but fewer than ten. The chain combines TRBV18 with TRBJ2-7; TRBD1 matches at 10 bases. Trimming cost V 3 bases and J 1 base; bases outside gene matches: 6. Germline CDR1 and CDR2: KGHSH and LQKENI. The CDR3 spans 16 residues. As DNA, the CDR3 is TGTGCCAGCTCACCTCTTCCGGGACAGGGGTCCTACGAGCAGTACTTC. Encoded protein: CASSPLPGQGSYEQYF.

The rearrangement uses TRBV10-3 and TRBJ2-3, with D possibly matching TRBD2 (5 bases). The CDR3 is 17 amino acids. V was clipped by 0 bases and J by 2 bases, with 15 bases between them. Per the germline V gene, CDR1 is ENHRY and CDR2 is SYGVKD. The DNA for the CDR3 is TGTGCCATCAGTGAGTCGAGATCCCTCGGGAACACAGATACGCAGTATTTT. Protein product: CAISESRSLGNTDTQYF.

The chain recombines TRBV5-1 with TRBJ2-5; D may be TRBD1 or TRBD2 (5 bases each). V lost 5 bases and J lost 2, with 10 bases in between. This CDR3 is 13 amino acids long. Germline V gives CDR1 SGHRS, CDR2 YFSETQ. CDR3 in amino acids: CASREGNQETQYF. The CDR3, as DNA: TGCGCCAGCAGAGAGGGGAATCAAGAGACCCAGTACTTC.

CDR3 protein: CASSPPVGQGAKEKLFF. CDR3 coding DNA: TGTGCCAGCTCACCACCGGTCGGTCAGGGGGCGAAAGAAAAACTGTTTTTT. The rearrangement uses TRBV18 and TRBJ1-4; 8 bases fit TRBD1. Trimming took 0 bases from V and 8 from J; bases not matched to a gene: 11. The germline V gene has CDR1 KGHSH and CDR2 LQKENI. This CDR3 contains 17 residues. Filled out from reference TRBV18 and TRBJ1-4, the complete variable domain reads NAGVMQNPRHLVRRRGQEARLRCSPMKGHSHVYWYRQLPEEGLKFMVYLQKENIIDESGMPKERFSAEFPKEGPSILRIQQVVRGDSAAYFCASSPPVGQGAKEKLFFGSGTQLSVL.

The table lists this clone with a few counts. The gene calls are TRBV15 and TRBJ2-3; 8 nucleotides align to TRBD2. Germline CDR1 is LNHNV and CDR2 is YYDKDF (reference sequence). The length of the CDR3 is 16 residues. V shed 5 bases and J 2 bases; nucleotides not matched to a gene: 9. Here the CDR3 DNA reads TGTGCCACCAGCGAGGGCACTAGCGGCCACACAGATACGCAGTATTTT. Translation gives CATSEGTSGHTDTQYF.

This clone was seen a few times. V gene TRBV10-2 combines with J gene TRBJ2-2; TRBD1 aligns across 9 bases. This CDR3 has 17 amino acids. Unmatched junction bases numbered 14, after V lost 6 bases and J lost 6 bases. In germline, CDR1 is WSHSY, CDR2 SAAADI. DNA for the CDR3: TGCGCCAGCAGCCCCGGACAGGGGCTATGGACCTCCGGGGAGCTGTTTTTT. It specifies CASSPGQGLWTSGELFF.

This clone was detected only a few times. The chain is built from TRBV4-2 and TRBJ2-1, with 9 positions matching TRBD2. The V segment lost 0 bases and the J segment 7 bases; nucleotides outside the gene matches: 10. The CDR3 consists of 17 residues. Germline V gives CDR1 LGHNA, CDR2 YNFKEQ. In DNA, the CDR3 is TGTGCCAGCAGCCAAGATCTCAGGGCGGGAGGGGGGAATGAGCAGTTCTTC. Amino acid sequence: CASSQDLRAGGGNEQFF.

The chain links TRBV14 to TRBJ2-7; 7 bases agree with TRBD1. Looked up from germline, CDR1 is SGHDN and CDR2 is FVKESK. The CDR3 extends over 15 amino acids. Trimming at V came to 0 bases and at J to 3 bases, leaving 5 bases not matched to a gene. The CDR3 DNA sequence: TGTGCCAGCAGCCAAGATCCAGGACAGGTCTACGAGCAGTACTTC. It specifies CASSQDPGQVYEQYF. The complete variable domain, with remaining parts taken from reference TRBV14 and TRBJ2-7, reads EAGVTQFPSHSVIEKGQTVTLRCDPISGHDNLYWYRRVMGKEIKFLLHFVKESKQDESGMPNNRFLAERTGGTYSTLKVQPAELEDSGVYFCASSQDPGQVYEQYFGPGTRLTVT.

This sequence joins TRBV7-3 and TRBJ2-7, with D hard to call. The CDR3 is 14 residues long. Germline assignment: CDR1 SGHTA and CDR2 FQGTGA. V lost 5 bases and J 6 bases, leaving 17 bases between the germline ends. The CDR3 loop reads CASSQVPTSTEQYF. In DNA form, the CDR3 reads TGTGCCAGCAGCCAAGTCCCAACCTCCACCGAGCAGTACTTC.

V and J are TRBV4-1 and TRBJ2-7, with 7 bases identical to TRBD1. V was clipped by 1 base and J by 6 bases; unmatched bases: 3. This CDR3 is built from 13 residues. CDR1 and CDR2 from the germline V gene are MGHRA and YSYEKL. DNA of the CDR3: TGCGCCAGCAGCCAAGGGGACAGCGCCGAGCAGTACTTC. Its translation: CASSQGDSAEQYF.

The chain carries TRBV27 and TRBJ1-5; TRBD1 matches 8 bases. Per the germline V gene, CDR1 is MNHEY and CDR2 is SMNVEV (reference sequence). The J segment lost 4 bases and the V segment lost 6 bases, leaving 2 bases of the junction unmatched. The CDR3 runs to 13 residues. The CDR3 sequence: CASRTGVNQPQHF. The CDR3 nucleotides read TGTGCCAGCAGGACAGGGGTTAATCAGCCCCAGCATTTT.

The chain couples TRBV9 to TRBJ2-7; D might be TRBD1 (5 bases). Germline V lookup: CDR1 SGDLS, CDR2 YYNGEE. Trimming pared 3 bases from V and 0 bases from J, leaving 10 bases between. The CDR3 runs 14 residues. The CDR3 is CASSGTSTSYEQYF. The CDR3 region has the DNA TGTGCCAGCAGCGGGACATCCACCTCCTACGAGCAGTACTTC.

The CDR3 loop reads CASSRTSGGSPDTQYF. The CDR3 DNA sequence: TGTGCCAGCAGCCGGACTAGCGGGGGAAGCCCAGATACGCAGTATTTT. J is TRBJ2-3 and V is TRBV7-3, with 13 bases aligning to TRBD2. The junction had 6 bases not matched to a gene; V was cut back by 5 bases and J by 4 bases. The CDR3 extends over 16 amino acids. The germline CDR1 and CDR2 sequences are SGHTA and FQGTGA.

The V gene is TRBV28, the J gene TRBJ2-2; weak D call: TRBD1 (5 bases). Per germline, CDR1 MDHEN and CDR2 SYDVKM. V lost 6 bases and J lost 3, with 20 bases in between. This CDR3 is 17 amino acids long. The CDR3 nucleotides are TGTGCCAGCAGGACCGTAGGGCAGGGTCGAGACACCGGGGAGCTGTTTTTT. Protein product: CASRTVGQGRDTGELFF.

This clone was detected a few times. This chain joins TRBV7-2 and TRBJ1-2; D is perhaps TRBD1 (5 bases). Trimming pared 5 bases from V and 3 bases from J, leaving 13 bases between. CDR1 is SGHTA and CDR2 is FQGNSA in the germline V gene. The CDR3 loop spans 14 amino acids. The CDR3 here is CASSPQGGDYGYTF. The CDR3 DNA reads as TGTGCCAGCAGCCCCCAGGGAGGAGACTATGGCTACACCTTC. The variable domain in full, with the rest retrieved from reference TRBV7-2 and TRBJ1-2, is GAGVSQSPSNKVTEKGKDVELRCDPISGHTALYWYRQSLGQGLEFLIYFQGNSAPDKSGLPSDRFSAERTGGSVSTLTIQRTQQEDSAVYLCASSPQGGDYGYTFGSGTRLTVV.

This clone was counted only a few times. The chain is built from TRBV27 and TRBJ2-5, with 8 bases lining up with TRBD2. Trimming at V came to 2 bases and at J to 5 bases, leaving 7 bases not matched to a gene. CDR1 and CDR2 (germline): MNHEY, SMNVEV (reference sequence). The CDR3 runs to 15 residues. Here the CDR3 reads CASSLVSGRGETQYF. In nucleotides, the CDR3 is TGTGCCAGCAGTTTAGTAAGCGGGAGAGGTGAGACCCAGTACTTC.

In DNA form, the CDR3 reads TGTGCCAGCATTACTAGCGGAACCTACGAGCAGTACTTC. Its translation: CASITSGTYEQYF. The genes are TRBV6-9 and TRBJ2-7; 8 nucleotides match TRBD2. V lost 7 bases to trimming and J lost 2 bases; unmatched junction nucleotides: 4. Germline CDR1 reads MNHGY; CDR2 reads SVAAGI. CDR3 length equals 13 residues.

V is TRBV28 and J is TRBJ1-5; tentative D call: TRBD1 (5 bases). The CDR3 consists of 14 residues. V lost 0 bases and J 4 bases, leaving 7 bases between the germline ends. CDR1 is MDHEN, CDR2 SYDVKM, per germline. DNA for the CDR3: TGTGCCAGCAGTTTATGGGGGGGTAATCAGCCCCAGCATTTT. It codes for CASSLWGGNQPQHF.

V is TRBV5-4 and J is TRBJ2-1; TRBD2 matches at 10 bases. The CDR3 consists of 16 residues. Germline V gene data show CDR1 as SGHNT and CDR2 as YYREEE (reference sequence). The J segment lost 7 bases and the V segment lost 0 bases, leaving 7 bases of the junction unmatched. The CDR3 spells CASSLAGASGRNEQFF. As DNA, the CDR3 is TGTGCCAGCAGCTTGGCCGGGGCTAGCGGGAGAAATGAGCAGTTCTTC.

This rearrangement joins TRBV4-3 to TRBJ2-1, with TRBD2 matching over 8 bases. Per the germline V gene, CDR1 is LGHNA and CDR2 is YSLEER. The junction had 7 bases not matched to a gene; V was cut back by 6 bases and J by 3 bases. The CDR3 has 15 amino acids. The CDR3 DNA sequence: TGCGCCAGCAGTCGGGGGGGAATTGGCTACAATGAGCAGTTCTTC. It translates to CASSRGGIGYNEQFF.

The chain has TRBV4-1 and TRBJ1-2; 8 bases fit TRBD1. The CDR3 sequence is 14 residues long. J gave up 4 bases and V 3 bases, and 4 bases lay outside the gene matches. The germline CDR1 and CDR2 sequences are MGHRA and YSYEKL. CDR3 sequence reads: CASSHRGQGYGYTF. The CDR3 DNA follows: TGCGCCAGCAGCCACAGGGGGCAAGGCTATGGCTACACCTTC.

The chain has TRBV27 and TRBJ2-7; a possible D gene is TRBD1 (6 bases). The CDR3 extends over 14 amino acids. Germline CDR1 and CDR2: MNHEY and SMNVEV (reference sequence). V was pared by 6 bases and J by 5 bases, with 17 bases between. Written as DNA, the CDR3 is TGTGCCAGCAGGGCTACAGGGAGCCAAAACGAGCAGTACTTC. Its protein is CASRATGSQNEQYF.

This chain joins TRBV30 and TRBJ2-7, with TRBD1 as a possible D gene (5 bases). Germline V gives CDR1 GTSNPN, CDR2 SVGIG (reference sequence). CDR3 size: 12 residues. V was pared by 4 bases and J by 5 bases, with 12 bases between. The CDR3 coding sequence is TGTGCCTGGACCCCCAAGGGGAACGAGCAGTACTTC. Protein sequence: CAWTPKGNEQYF.

The chain couples TRBV7-3 to TRBJ1-1, with TRBD1 matching 7 bases. This CDR3 is 13 amino acids long. Germline-derived CDR1 and CDR2 are SGHTA and FQGTGA. V trimming: 5 bases; J trimming: 5 bases; junction bases outside the gene matches: 5. The CDR3 DNA reads TGTGCCAGCAGCCTAGGGACAGCAACTGAAGCTTTCTTT. Its protein product is CASSLGTATEAFF.

Details on this clone: Other nucleotide sequences from this sample produce the same CDR3. This sequence joins TRBV18 and TRBJ2-3; possible D gene TRBD2, 5 bases. Between the trimmed V and J ends, which lost 2 bases and 2 bases, there was a span of 11 bases. Germline loops: CDR1 KGHSH, CDR2 LQKENI. The CDR3 is 15 residues long. The CDR3 DNA sequence: TGTGCCAGCTCACCATTGGGCGGGCCCACAGATACGCAGTATTTT. It codes for CASSPLGGPTDTQYF.